Following are 29 T cell receptor beta chains from one sample sequenced in a study of monozygotic twins with inflammatory bowel disease. Using the 5' RACE reads, TCRdb records one entry per CDR3 protein without DNA. The sample has 350,000 to 400,000 distinct CDR3 sequences, and its top ten clones hold 2.6%. Material: blood. The origin of the receptors is a human donor with ulcerative colitis or Crohn's disease, or a healthy co-twin of an affected twin (not recorded which).

The CDR3 loop reads CASSLGFRGDSYEQYF. The chain has TRBV7-8 and TRBJ2-7; without DNA, the TCRdb call of TRBD1 cannot be checked. This CDR3 contains 16 residues. Germline CDR1 is SGHVS and CDR2 is FQNEAQ.

The rearrangement links TRBV9 to TRBJ1-5; the D call from TCRdb, TRBD1, cannot be confirmed without DNA. The CDR3 totals 16 residues. CDR1 is SGDLS and CDR2 is YYNGEE in the germline V gene. The CDR3 protein is CASSVGGAISNQPQHF.

The chain combines TRBV12-3 or TRBV12-4 with TRBJ2-5; TCRdb selects TRBD1, and the lack of DNA leaves this call unchecked. The CDR3 totals 15 residues. The CDR3: CASSPRQGLSFDQYF.

The gene calls are TRBV18 and TRBJ1-5. Per germline, CDR1 KGHSH and CDR2 LQKENI. The CDR3 is 15 residues long. The CDR3 sequence is CASSPRAIKAGPQHF.

CDR3 in amino acids: CASSLGAGGSYAEQYF. This rearrangement joins TRBV11-2 to TRBJ2-7; the TRBD1 assignment by TCRdb is unverifiable without DNA. Germline CDR1 SGHAT, CDR2 FQNNGV. The CDR3 is made up of 16 amino acids.

The CDR3 spells CASSLPRQSGFTGQYF. The chain employs TRBV5-6 and TRBJ2-7; without DNA, the TCRdb call of TRBD2 cannot be checked. The CDR3 runs 16 residues. The germline V gene encodes CDR1 SGHDT and CDR2 YYEEEE.

The chain is built from TRBV18 and TRBJ2-7; TCRdb calls TRBD1, which cannot be checked without DNA. Germline V gene lookup returns CDR1 KGHSH and CDR2 LQKENI. The CDR3 extends over 15 amino acids. CDR3 protein: CASSPPTGALYEQYF.

The chain has TRBV6-2 or TRBV6-3 and TRBJ2-5; TCRdb reports TRBD2, a call that lacks DNA to check it against. The CDR3 covers 18 residues. Germline CDR1 MNHEY, CDR2 SVGEGT. The CDR3 protein is CASSYSTGLAGGQETQYF.

The rearrangement uses TRBV20-1 and TRBJ2-1; the TRBD2 assignment by TCRdb is unverifiable without DNA. Per the germline V gene, CDR1 is DFQATT and CDR2 is SNEGSKA (reference sequence). The CDR3 contains 14 residues. The CDR3 here is CSARDSAGYNEQFF.

This rearrangement joins TRBV12-3 or TRBV12-4 to TRBJ2-6. This CDR3 region has 14 residues. The CDR3 region is CASSIRAGANVLTF.

The V gene is TRBV5-1, the J gene TRBJ1-2; as DNA is missing, the TRBD1 call by TCRdb cannot be tested. Germline V gives CDR1 SGHRS, CDR2 YFSETQ. CDR3 length equals 15 residues. The CDR3 protein is CASSRTGGALYGYTF.

The rearrangement uses TRBV9 and TRBJ2-3; no DNA is available, so the TRBD1 call from TCRdb remains unchecked. Germline V gene lookup returns CDR1 SGDLS and CDR2 YYNGEE. CDR3 size: 15 residues. The CDR3 loop reads CASSVFRTGGDTQYF.

The chain is built from TRBV3-1 and TRBJ2-1; as DNA is missing, the TRBD1 call by TCRdb cannot be tested. This CDR3 has 17 residues. Germline V gives CDR1 LGHDT, CDR2 YNNKEL (reference sequence). The CDR3 is CASSLPAGTGRYNEQFF.

The chain has TRBV27 and TRBJ1-4; the TRBD1 assignment by TCRdb is unverifiable without DNA. Germline V gives CDR1 MNHEY, CDR2 SMNVEV (reference sequence). This CDR3 spans 18 amino acids. CDR3 sequence reads: CASSAGTGKGGKNEKLFF.

The rearrangement links TRBV20-1 to TRBJ1-1; TCRdb's D call of TRBD1 is untestable without DNA. The V gene's germline CDR1 is DFQATT and CDR2 SNEGSKA (reference sequence). The CDR3 is made up of 13 amino acids. This chain's CDR3 is CSASRDRGYEAFF.

The chain employs TRBV27 and TRBJ2-5; TCRdb gives TRBD1 as the D gene, but with no DNA this cannot be confirmed. The CDR3 is 13 amino acids. In germline, CDR1 is MNHEY, CDR2 SMNVEV (reference sequence). The CDR3 region is CASRRTGVVTQYF.

This chain connects TRBV7-2 to TRBJ2-3. Germline values: CDR1 SGHTA, CDR2 FQGNSA. The CDR3 covers 12 residues. The CDR3 protein is CASRANTDTQYF.

The chain couples TRBV7-3 to TRBJ2-1; TCRdb's D call of TRBD1 is untestable without DNA. In germline, CDR1 is SGHTA, CDR2 FQGTGA. The CDR3 is 15 amino acids. CDR3 sequence reads: CASSLRAGDDNEQFF.

CDR3 region: CATSGLAGETQYF. The rearrangement joins TRBV6-5 to TRBJ2-5; the TCRdb call, TRBD2, lacks DNA for checking. Germline CDR1 and CDR2: MNHEY and SVGAGI. This CDR3 is built from 13 residues.

The chain is built from TRBV12-5 and TRBJ1-3; the TCRdb call, TRBD1, lacks DNA for checking. In germline, CDR1 is LGHNT, CDR2 FRNRAP. This CDR3 comprises 16 residues. CDR3 region: CASGLPPTVSGNTIYF.

This chain uses TRBV7-2 with TRBJ2-3. The germline gives CDR1 SGHTA, CDR2 FQGNSA. The CDR3 length is 14 residues. CDR3: CASSLSKGSDTQYF.

J is TRBJ2-2 and V is TRBV27; TCRdb calls TRBD2, which cannot be checked without DNA. Germline V lookup: CDR1 MNHEY, CDR2 SMNVEV (reference sequence). This CDR3 contains 17 residues. CDR3 loop: CASSPSGGGLYTGELFF.

The chain employs TRBV6-1 and TRBJ2-1; without DNA, the TCRdb call of TRBD2 cannot be checked. The CDR3 has 17 residues. Looked up from germline, CDR1 is MNHNS and CDR2 is SASEGT. The CDR3 region is CASTGTSGGPGYNEQFF.

The rearrangement links TRBV20-1 to TRBJ1-2; TCRdb designates TRBD1, a call that cannot be tested without DNA. Germline-derived CDR1 and CDR2 are DFQATT and SNEGSKA (reference sequence). The CDR3 totals 12 residues. The CDR3: CSATGQGNGYTF.

The chain carries TRBV18 and TRBJ2-2. CDR3 length: 14 amino acids. Germline CDR1 reads KGHSH; CDR2 reads LQKENI. CDR3 sequence reads: CASSPGINNGELFF.

V usage is TRBV27 and J usage is TRBJ2-7; TCRdb's assignment of TRBD1 cannot be checked, as there is no DNA. Germline assignment: CDR1 MNHEY and CDR2 SMNVEV (reference sequence). This CDR3 has 14 residues. CDR3: CASSPRVQSYEQYF.

This rearrangement joins TRBV7-9 to TRBJ1-6. The length of the CDR3 is 15 residues. Germline CDR1 reads SEHNR; CDR2 reads FQNEAQ (reference sequence). Here the CDR3 reads CASSLDGVRNSPLHF.

This chain links TRBV7-9 with TRBJ1-1. CDR3 size: 12 residues. Germline CDR1 is SEHNR and CDR2 is FQNEAQ (reference sequence). The CDR3 protein is CASSRRGPEAFF.

The chain uses TRBV14 and TRBJ2-1; TCRdb indicates TRBD2, and absent DNA this call remains unverified. The V gene's germline CDR1 is SGHDN and CDR2 FVKESK. This CDR3 comprises 16 residues. The CDR3 sequence is CASSQDHPLWDNEQFF.